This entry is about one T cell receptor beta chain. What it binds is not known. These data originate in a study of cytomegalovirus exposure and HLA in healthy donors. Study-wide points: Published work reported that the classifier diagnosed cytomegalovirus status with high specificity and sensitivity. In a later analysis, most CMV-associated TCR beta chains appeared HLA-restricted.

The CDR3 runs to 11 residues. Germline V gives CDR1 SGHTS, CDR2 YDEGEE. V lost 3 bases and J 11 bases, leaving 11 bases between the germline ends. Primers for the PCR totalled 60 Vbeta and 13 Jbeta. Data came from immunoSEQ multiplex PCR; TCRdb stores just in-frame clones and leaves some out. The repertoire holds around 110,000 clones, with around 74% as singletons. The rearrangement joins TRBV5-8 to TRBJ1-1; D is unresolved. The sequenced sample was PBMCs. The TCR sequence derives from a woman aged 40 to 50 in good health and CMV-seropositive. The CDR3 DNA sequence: TGTGCCAGCAGCTATCTCGGAGGGGCTTTCTTT. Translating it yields CASSYLGGAFF.